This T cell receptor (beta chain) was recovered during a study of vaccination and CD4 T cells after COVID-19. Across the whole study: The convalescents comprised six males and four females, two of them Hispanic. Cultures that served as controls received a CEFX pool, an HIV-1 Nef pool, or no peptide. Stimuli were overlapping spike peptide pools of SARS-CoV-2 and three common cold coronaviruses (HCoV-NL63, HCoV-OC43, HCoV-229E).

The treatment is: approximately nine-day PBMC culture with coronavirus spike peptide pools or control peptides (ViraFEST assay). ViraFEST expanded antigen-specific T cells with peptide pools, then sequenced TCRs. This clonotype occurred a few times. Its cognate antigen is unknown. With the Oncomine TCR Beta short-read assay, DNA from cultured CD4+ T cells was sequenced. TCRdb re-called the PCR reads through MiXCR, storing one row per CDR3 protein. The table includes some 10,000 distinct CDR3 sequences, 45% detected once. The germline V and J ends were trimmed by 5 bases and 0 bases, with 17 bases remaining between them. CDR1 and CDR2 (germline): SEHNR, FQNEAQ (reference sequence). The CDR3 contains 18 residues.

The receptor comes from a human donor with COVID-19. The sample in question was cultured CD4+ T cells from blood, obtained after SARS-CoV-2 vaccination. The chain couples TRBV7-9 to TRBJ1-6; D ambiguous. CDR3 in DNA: TGTGCCAGCAGCACAAAGACGAGGATGAGCTCCTATAATTCACCCCTCCACTTT. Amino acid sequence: CASSTKTRMSSYNSPLHF.